Presented here are 2 T cell receptor beta chains from one specimen sequenced in a study of blood T cell repertoires in COVID-19. TCRdb keeps only in-frame clones here, not all; method: immunoSEQ multiplex PCR. The data show 40,000 to 55,000 clones, less than 85% seen once. Sequencing was performed on peripheral blood. The origin of the receptors is a woman in her seventies with acute or convalescent COVID-19.

This sequence joins TRBV20-1 and TRBJ2-2; D is undetermined. The germline V and J ends were trimmed by 4 bases and 8 bases, with 8 bases remaining between them. Germline values: CDR1 DFQATT, CDR2 SNEGSKA (reference sequence). The CDR3 sequence is 11 residues long. The CDR3 sequence is CSATLSGELFF. The CDR3 nucleotides read TGCAGTGCTACCCTATCGGGGGAGCTGTTTTTT.

The rearrangement joins TRBV7-3 to TRBJ2-1; 9 nucleotides match TRBD2. After removal of 2 bases from V and 7 bases from J, the junction contained 3 bases not matched to a gene. Germline V gives CDR1 SGHTA, CDR2 FQGTGA. CDR3 length: 14 residues. This CDR3 is CASSLAGGLNEQFF. CDR3 nucleotide sequence: TGTGCCAGCAGCTTAGCGGGAGGGTTAAATGAGCAGTTCTTC.